The source of this T cell receptor beta chain is a study of T cell responses to AZD1222 COVID-19 vaccine. Study-wide findings and caveats: Reports say nearly half of spike-specific TCRs go after unmutated variant regions. The sample set comprised mostly white British donors with more females, and clonal diversity was possibly underestimated. Baseline seropositivity occurred in only a handful of AZD1222 recipients.

With regard to this clone: What it recognizes is unknown.

CDR1 and CDR2 (germline): SGHTA, FQGNSA. Losses at the gene ends were 1 base for V and 0 bases for J; bases not matched to a gene: 8. The CDR3 length is 19 residues. Profiling relied on immunoSEQ multiplex PCR, and the TCRdb table lists in-frame clones only, not all of them. The sample shows fewer than 150,000 clones, over 75% of them seen only once. Sequences were derived from peripheral blood, sampled 28 days after the second AZD1222 dose. The rearrangement uses TRBV7-2 and TRBJ2-3, with 12 bases aligning to TRBD2. This TCR was recovered from an adult who received the AZD1222 COVID-19 vaccine. Written as DNA, the CDR3 is TGTGCCAGCAGCTTAGAGTTACCAGGACTAGCGGGAAGCACAGATACGCAGTATTTT. Protein product: CASSLELPGLAGSTDTQYF.